This TCR beta chain was documented in a study of cytomegalovirus exposure and HLA in healthy donors. From germline, CDR1 is SNHLY and CDR2 FYNNEI. The CDR3 runs 12 residues. V dropped 8 bases and J dropped 4 bases, with 11 bases sitting between them. Unrecorded immune exposure was likely among donors, who were nominally healthy when sampled. On this clone: What it binds is unknown.

Overall study results and limits: Productive status was seen about 87% or about 30% of the time for most TCR beta V segments in an earlier analysis. HLA-A and HLA-B allele assignments for most subjects were reportedly predicted accurately using TCR beta sequences. A list of around 160 TCR beta chains associated with cytomegalovirus was given.

PCR used 60 Vbeta primers and 13 Jbeta primers. Some clones are missing from TCRdb's copy, which holds only in-frame ones; the method was immunoSEQ multiplex PCR. Of 65,000 to 90,000 clones listed, roughly 70% are singletons. This TCR was sampled from a man between 65 and 85 years old in good health and CMV-seronegative. The chain is built from TRBV2 and TRBJ2-5, with D possibly TRBD1 on 7 matching bases. Sequencing input: PBMCs. CDR3: CASGGGLETQYF. The CDR3 DNA reads as TGTGCCAGCGGAGGGGGCTTAGAGACCCAGTACTTC.